Each of the 9 T cell receptor beta chains below was sequenced from the same sample in a study of blood T cell repertoires in COVID-19. The protocol was immunoSEQ multiplex PCR, while the TCRdb copy is restricted to in-frame clones and leaves out a portion. The sample lists around 140,000 clones; about 86% were seen once. Sequencing was done on a sample of PBMCs or T cells enriched from blood (not recorded which). The receptors originated from a man aged 40-49 years with acute COVID-19.

V is TRBV7-2 and J is TRBJ2-2, with 7 bases fitting TRBD1. Germline V gene data show CDR1 as SGHTA and CDR2 as FQGNSA. There are 14 residues in the CDR3. Trimming removed 9 bases from V and 1 base from J; junction bases left unmatched: 5. CDR3 sequence (DNA): TGTGCCAGTAACCAGGGGGAGAACACCGGGGAGCTGTTTTTT. Encoded protein: CASNQGENTGELFF.

CDR3 sequence: CASSIDRGGEAFF. Here the CDR3 DNA reads TGTGCCAGTAGTATAGATCGAGGCGGCGAAGCTTTCTTT. The gene calls are TRBV19 and TRBJ1-1; D unclear. The germline V gene has CDR1 LNHDA and CDR2 SQIVND (reference sequence). V was cut by 0 bases and J by 8 bases, with 10 bases left in between. The CDR3 is 13 amino acids.

The chain joins TRBV20-1 to TRBJ2-7; 16 nucleotides line up with TRBD2. The germline V gene encodes CDR1 DFQATT and CDR2 SNEGSKA (reference sequence). This CDR3 spans 19 amino acids. V gave up 3 bases and J gave up 2 bases; unmatched junction bases: 13. CDR3 in DNA: TGCAGTGCTAGTGCTCTCCTGGGACTAGCGGGAGGGGGGACCTACGAGCAGTACTTC. It is translated as CSASALLGLAGGGTYEQYF.

This clone was counted once. The chain carries TRBV4-1 and TRBJ2-3; 11 nucleotides align to TRBD2. Looked up from germline, CDR1 is MGHRA and CDR2 is YSYEKL. This CDR3 region has 14 residues. The ends lost 0 bases at V and 8 bases at J; junction bases unmatched: 1. In DNA, the CDR3 is TGCGCCAGCAGCCAAGAGACTAGCGGGACTACGCAGTATTTT. Amino acids: CASSQETSGTTQYF.

This clone occurred once. V is TRBV27 and J is TRBJ1-1; tentative D call: TRBD1 (5 bases). Per the germline V gene, CDR1 is MNHEY and CDR2 is SMNVEV (reference sequence). The V end was cut by 2 bases, the J end by 5 bases, with 12 bases between. The CDR3 runs to 14 residues. The CDR3 loop is CASSLRQGYTEAFF. The CDR3, as DNA: TGTGCCAGCAGTTTAAGGCAGGGATATACTGAAGCTTTCTTT.

The CDR3 is CASSLGGAKGTGELFF. CDR3 DNA sequence: TGCGCCAGCAGCTTGGGGGGCGCAAAAGGCACCGGGGAGCTGTTTTTT. This rearrangement joins TRBV5-1 to TRBJ2-2, with D perhaps TRBD1 (5 bases). Trimming cost V 0 bases and J 4 bases, with 13 bases left between them. The CDR3 contains 16 residues. Germline assignment: CDR1 SGHRS and CDR2 YFSETQ.

The CDR3 DNA follows: TGTGCCATCAGTGAGGGACTAGCGGGAGTCACTGAGCAGTTCTTC. Protein product: CAISEGLAGVTEQFF. The chain joins TRBV10-3 to TRBJ2-1, with 13 bases aligning to TRBD2. After removal of 2 bases from V and 9 bases from J, the junction contained 4 bases not matched to a gene. The CDR3 has 15 residues. The germline CDR1 and CDR2 sequences are ENHRY and SYGVKD.

This clone was seen only a few times. DNA of the CDR3: TGTGCCAGCAGTCGTGCTAGCGGGAAAGAGACCCAGTACTTC. Its translation is CASSRASGKETQYF. The rearrangement links TRBV6-1 to TRBJ2-5, with TRBD2 identical over 9 bases. This CDR3 spans 14 amino acids. Trimming cost V 5 bases and J 3 bases; bases outside gene matches: 4. Germline V gene lookup returns CDR1 MNHNS and CDR2 SASEGT.

The V and J genes are TRBV6-5 and TRBJ1-5, with 9 nucleotides matching TRBD1. V was clipped by 5 bases and J by 7 bases; unmatched bases: 9. The germline gives CDR1 MNHEY, CDR2 SVGAGI. The CDR3 extends over 15 amino acids. CDR3 residues: CASSPSRQGEQPQHF. The CDR3 DNA is TGTGCCAGCAGTCCAAGCAGACAGGGGGAACAGCCCCAGCATTTT.